This entry is about one T cell receptor beta chain. The sample is drawn from a study of shared clonotypes between healthy human individuals. The V segment lost 5 bases and the J segment 0 bases; nucleotides outside the gene matches: 5. The germline gives CDR1 LNHDA, CDR2 SQIVND (reference sequence). This CDR3 spans 16 amino acids. The method was immunoSEQ multiplex PCR; TCRdb's version includes in-frame clones alone and lacks a portion of them. The data hold about 490,000 clones, with around four fifths observed a single time. J is TRBJ1-5 and V is TRBV19; 9 nucleotides agree with TRBD1. This TCR came from a woman aged 40 to 55 in good health. Some clones in this sample may be carry-over from other donors' samples. Sequencing was carried out using PBMCs. CDR3 nucleotides: TGTGCCAGTAGTTGGGGACAGGGAGATAGCAATCAGCCCCAGCATTTT. Protein: CASSWGQGDSNQPQHF.